This TCR beta chain was profiled in a study of shared clonotypes between healthy human individuals. Only a few counts were recorded for this clone. Execution of the assay was at deep level. Some clones are missing from TCRdb's copy, which holds only in-frame ones; the method was immunoSEQ multiplex PCR. The table records about 980,000 clones, approximately 80% of them present only once. Germline-derived CDR1 and CDR2 are SGHNT and YENEEA. The CDR3 is made up of 13 amino acids. V lost 1 base, J lost 10 bases, and 11 bases lay in between. The chain carries TRBV11-3 and TRBJ2-1, with D uncertain. The receptor was derived from a man in his late teens or twenties in good health. What was sequenced was memory CD4+ T cells sorted from blood. Described subset: CD45RA-negative fraction. The CDR3 loop reads CASSLGVTPEQFF. DNA of the CDR3: TGTGCCAGCAGCTTAGGGGTGACTCCCGAGCAGTTCTTC.